The next 31 T cell receptor beta chains were all read from a single sample in a study of cytomegalovirus exposure and HLA in healthy donors. PCR primers comprised 60 Vbeta and 13 Jbeta primers. The table came from immunoSEQ multiplex PCR; TCRdb's copy has only in-frame clones and leaves some out. The data contain just under 250,000 clones, 82% of them singletons. The material sequenced was PBMCs. The receptor source for this set is a woman aged 40 to 50 in good health and CMV-seropositive.

CDR3 sequence: CASSPGTSSTDTQYF. The CDR3 DNA reads TGTGCCAGCAGCCCAGGGACTTCTAGCACAGATACGCAGTATTTT. J is TRBJ2-3 and V is TRBV13; TRBD2 might be the D (6 bases). This CDR3 spans 15 amino acids. Germline V lookup: CDR1 PRHDT, CDR2 FYEKMQ (reference sequence). Trimming left V 5 bases short and J 0 bases short, with 12 bases between.

This chain joins TRBV2 and TRBJ1-1; 8 bases line up with TRBD1. CDR1 and CDR2 from the germline V gene are SNHLY and FYNNEI. The CDR3 contains 15 residues. V trimming: 4 bases; J trimming: 1 base; junction bases outside the gene matches: 5. CDR3 bases: TGTGCCAGCAGTGCTAGACAGGGGAGGAACACTGAAGCTTTCTTT. As protein: CASSARQGRNTEAFF.

The rearrangement links TRBV5-4 to TRBJ2-3; 13 bases are a match to TRBD2. The ends lost 2 bases at V and 6 bases at J; junction bases unmatched: 3. The length of the CDR3 is 15 residues. Germline values: CDR1 SGHNT, CDR2 YYREEE (reference sequence). CDR3 DNA sequence: TGTGCCAGCAGCTTAGGGACTAGCGGGGTTGATACGCAGTATTTT. This gives the protein CASSLGTSGVDTQYF.

The chain uses TRBV5-1 and TRBJ2-1; 11 nucleotides agree with TRBD1. V lost 1 base to trimming and J lost 7 bases; unmatched junction nucleotides: 4. The CDR3 sequence is 15 residues long. The germline V gene has CDR1 SGHRS and CDR2 YFSETQ. CDR3 DNA: TGCGCCAGCAGCTTGAGACGGGACAGGGGGAATGAGCAGTTCTTC. This sequence encodes CASSLRRDRGNEQFF.

The chain couples TRBV4-1 to TRBJ2-2, with a possible D match to TRBD2 (6 bases). V was pared by 0 bases and J by 4 bases, with 15 bases between. The germline gives CDR1 MGHRA, CDR2 YSYEKL. This CDR3 is 17 amino acids long. CDR3 sequence: CASSQDRGAGRTGELFF. CDR3 bases: TGCGCCAGCAGCCAAGATCGCGGGGCAGGGCGCACCGGGGAGCTGTTTTTT.

The rearrangement uses TRBV14 and TRBJ2-1; D is uncertain. CDR1 is SGHDN and CDR2 is FVKESK in the germline V gene. The CDR3 is made up of 14 amino acids. V lost 1 base and J 8 bases, leaving 12 bases between the germline ends. The DNA of the CDR3 is TGTGCCAGCAGCCAAGGGTCGGTGATCCATGAGCAGTTCTTC. This gives the protein CASSQGSVIHEQFF.

This clone came up once. J is TRBJ2-2 and V is TRBV11-3, with 8 bases fitting TRBD2. With 5 bases clipped from V and 10 bases from J, the junction kept 15 bases outside the gene matches. CDR1 is SGHNT and CDR2 is YENEEA in the germline V gene. This CDR3 comprises 16 residues. Written as DNA, the CDR3 is TGTGCCAGCAGCGTGGAAGCGGGGGCAAGCCGGAAGGAGCTGTTTTTT. It codes for CASSVEAGASRKELFF. The full variable domain, its missing parts supplied by reference TRBV11-3 and TRBJ2-2, is EAGVVQSPRYKIIEKKQPVAFWCNPISGHNTLYWYLQNLGQGPELLIRYENEEAVDDSQLPKDRFSAERLKGVDSTLKIQPAELGDSAVYLCASSVEAGASRKELFFGEGSRLTVL.

The rearrangement joins TRBV4-3 to TRBJ2-1; D call uncertain. Germline lookup yields CDR1 LGHNA and CDR2 YSLEER. Trimming cost V 0 bases and J 3 bases, with 12 bases left between them. The CDR3 covers 16 residues. CDR3 protein: CASSQEVGLRYNEQFF. CDR3 coding DNA: TGCGCCAGCAGCCAAGAGGTTGGCCTTCGCTACAATGAGCAGTTCTTC.

V usage is TRBV10-3 and J usage is TRBJ1-2, with D maybe TRBD1 (5 bases). Trimming shortened V by 6 bases and J by 3 bases, and 11 bases separated the two germline ends. In germline, CDR1 is ENHRY, CDR2 SYGVKD. This CDR3 contains 13 residues. The CDR3 coding sequence is TGTGCCATCAGCGCGGGGCCTGACTATGGCTACACCTTC. Its protein product is CAISAGPDYGYTF.

Note on this clone: Other DNA sequences of this sample code for an identical CDR3. The CDR3 reads CAWSGLSLAGPQETQYF. CDR3 coding DNA: TGTGCCTGGAGTGGCCTCTCTCTAGCGGGACCCCAAGAGACCCAGTACTTC. This sequence joins TRBV30 and TRBJ2-5; 9 nucleotides line up with TRBD2. The V gene end was trimmed by 1 base and the J gene end by 1 base; junction bases not matched to a gene: 10. Germline CDR1 and CDR2: GTSNPN and SVGIG (reference sequence). This CDR3 contains 17 residues.

This clone was seen only a few times. CDR3 sequence reads: CASSPGGTSGYNEQFF. CDR3 coding DNA: TGTGCCAGCAGCCCCGGGGGGACTAGCGGTTACAATGAGCAGTTCTTC. The chain uses TRBV11-3 and TRBJ2-1; TRBD2 matches at 11 bases. The V and J ends lost 5 bases and 4 bases, in that order; junction bases with no gene match: 7. The germline CDR1 and CDR2 sequences are SGHNT and YENEEA. The CDR3 runs to 16 residues.

Only a few counts were recorded for this clone. This chain joins TRBV30 and TRBJ1-5; 8 bases are a match to TRBD1. There are 17 residues in the CDR3. J gave up 0 bases and V 0 bases, and 7 bases lay outside the gene matches. Germline lookup yields CDR1 GTSNPN and CDR2 SVGIG (reference sequence). The CDR3 spells CAWSVPTGDYSNQPQHF. The CDR3 DNA is TGTGCCTGGAGTGTCCCGACAGGGGATTATAGCAATCAGCCCCAGCATTTT.

The CDR3 reads CASSLGVGGATETQYF. The CDR3 nucleotides read TGTGCCAGCAGCTTGGGGGTCGGGGGGGCGACGGAGACCCAGTACTTC. V gene TRBV5-4 combines with J gene TRBJ2-5; 8 nucleotides align to TRBD2. This CDR3 comprises 16 residues. V shed 0 bases and J 5 bases; nucleotides not matched to a gene: 9. Germline loops: CDR1 SGHNT, CDR2 YYREEE (reference sequence). The whole variable domain, remainder taken from reference TRBV5-4 and TRBJ2-5, is ETGVTQSPTHLIKTRGQQVTLRCSSQSGHNTVSWYQQALGQGPQFIFQYYREEENGRGNFPPRFSGLQFPNYSSELNVNALELDDSALYLCASSLGVGGATETQYFGPGTRLLVL.

The rearrangement links TRBV7-2 to TRBJ2-7; 10 nucleotides line up with TRBD1. V dropped 0 bases and J dropped 6; count of bases not matched to a gene: 2. The germline V gene encodes CDR1 SGHTA and CDR2 FQGNSA. This CDR3 contains 14 residues. The CDR3 DNA is TGTGCCAGCAGCTTAGCGGACAGGGGGGGCGAGCAGTACTTC. Translating it yields CASSLADRGGEQYF. The whole variable domain, remainder taken from reference TRBV7-2 and TRBJ2-7, is GAGVSQSPSNKVTEKGKDVELRCDPISGHTALYWYRQSLGQGLEFLIYFQGNSAPDKSGLPSDRFSAERTGGSVSTLTIQRTQQEDSAVYLCASSLADRGGEQYFGPGTRLTVT.

This clone turned up a few times. The chain couples TRBV30 to TRBJ1-2, with TRBD1 matching 9 bases. This CDR3 has 12 residues. Losses at the gene ends were 5 bases for V and 7 bases for J; bases not matched to a gene: 5. CDR1 is GTSNPN, CDR2 SVGIG, per germline (reference sequence). The CDR3: CAWAQGAPGYTF. CDR3 coding DNA: TGTGCCTGGGCACAGGGGGCGCCTGGCTACACCTTC. The whole variable domain, remainder taken from reference TRBV30 and TRBJ1-2, is SQTIHQWPATLVQPVGSPLSLECTVEGTSNPNLYWYRQAAGRGLQLLFYSVGIGQISSEVPQNLSASRPQDRQFILSSKKLLLSDSGFYLCAWAQGAPGYTFGSGTRLTVV.

Only a few counts were recorded for this clone. This chain uses TRBV13 with TRBJ2-5; no firm D call. Germline V CDR1 and CDR2: PRHDT, FYEKMQ (reference sequence). The CDR3 has 13 residues. Trimming took off 5 bases at V and 5 bases at J, with 12 bases between the two ends. The CDR3 is CASSPDKWETQYF. The CDR3 DNA sequence: TGTGCCAGCAGCCCTGACAAATGGGAGACCCAGTACTTC.

The V and J genes are TRBV27 and TRBJ1-2; 12 bases line up with TRBD1. Germline V lookup: CDR1 MNHEY, CDR2 SMNVEV (reference sequence). CDR3 length: 16 amino acids. V lost 6 bases, J lost 6 bases, and 11 bases stayed unmatched. CDR3 sequence: CASSLIRDRGQNGYTF. The CDR3 region has the DNA TGTGCCAGCAGCCTAATCCGGGACAGGGGGCAGAATGGCTACACCTTC.

This clone was seen a single time. This chain uses TRBV6-6 with TRBJ2-3; D is unclear. Germline V gene data show CDR1 as MNHNY and CDR2 as SVGAGI (reference sequence). The V gene lost 8 bases and the J gene lost 4 bases, with 16 bases spanning the gap. The CDR3 is 14 residues long. The CDR3 loop is CASSLMEFPDTQYF. The CDR3 DNA reads as TGTGCCAGCTCGTTAATGGAGTTCCCAGATACGCAGTATTTT.

The chain is built from TRBV7-2 and TRBJ1-5, with TRBD1 matching 12 bases. Germline assignment: CDR1 SGHTA and CDR2 FQGNSA. This CDR3 spans 16 amino acids. Trimming took 5 bases from V and 6 from J; bases not matched to a gene: 8. The chain's CDR3 is CASSVGTGGLSQPQHF. The CDR3 region has the DNA TGTGCCAGCAGCGTAGGGACAGGGGGCTTAAGTCAGCCCCAGCATTTT.

The V call is TRBV11-1, the J call TRBJ2-5; unclear D gene. This CDR3 comprises 15 residues. Trimming took 5 bases from V and 5 from J, leaving 18 bases between them. Germline loops: CDR1 SGHAT, CDR2 FQDESV (reference sequence). CDR3 sequence reads: CASSPVSAARETQYF. Written as DNA, the CDR3 is TGTGCCAGCAGCCCCGTTTCGGCGGCCCGGGAGACCCAGTACTTC.

The chain has TRBV5-4 and TRBJ1-2, with D possibly being TRBD1 (5 bases). Germline assignment: CDR1 SGHNT and CDR2 YYREEE (reference sequence). With 3 bases removed from V and 8 bases from J, the gap between germline ends came to 17 bases. The CDR3 spans 14 residues. The CDR3 DNA follows: TGTGCCAGCAGCTCTGACTGGGGCCTATGGGGCTACACCTTC. Translating gives CASSSDWGLWGYTF.

The chain employs TRBV19 and TRBJ1-3; no clear D. Germline V CDR1 and CDR2: LNHDA, SQIVND (reference sequence). The ends were cut back, 5 bases at V and 0 bases at J, with 8 bases in the middle. The CDR3 consists of 14 residues. The CDR3 DNA is TGTGCCAGTAGTGAGTACCTCTCTGGAAACACCATATATTTT. Its translation is CASSEYLSGNTIYF.

The chain combines TRBV9 with TRBJ1-4; tentative D call: TRBD1 (6 bases). V was clipped by 0 bases and J by 7 bases, with 22 bases between them. This CDR3 contains 18 residues. Germline V gives CDR1 SGDLS, CDR2 YYNGEE. CDR3 nucleotides: TGTGCCAGCAGCGTAGGGTGGGATAGTGCAGGGGCATCTGAAAAACTGTTTTTT. It yields the protein CASSVGWDSAGASEKLFF.

This clone was seen a handful of times. V and J are TRBV4-1 and TRBJ1-2; 9 positions match TRBD1. The CDR3 is 15 amino acids. Germline V lookup: CDR1 MGHRA, CDR2 YSYEKL. With 1 base clipped from V and 2 bases from J, the junction kept 2 bases outside the gene matches. The CDR3 bases are TGCGCCAGCAGCCAAGGAGACAGGGGGAACTATGGCTACACCTTC. This codes for CASSQGDRGNYGYTF.

As regards this clone: Compared with germline, one end of the junction differs, possibly owing to a read error. The chain couples TRBV20-1 to TRBJ1-5; no clear D gene. The CDR3 contains 10 residues. The V gene's germline CDR1 is DFQATT and CDR2 SNEGSKA (reference sequence). The CDR3 sequence is CSVGVQPRHF. Written as DNA, the CDR3 is TGCAGTGTCGGGGTACAGCCCCGGCATTTT.

The chain is built from TRBV5-4 and TRBJ1-1, with 10 bases matching TRBD1. This CDR3 has 16 residues. CDR1 and CDR2 from the germline V gene are SGHNT and YYREEE (reference sequence). V lost 4 bases, J lost 0 bases, and 6 bases stayed unmatched. The CDR3 loop is CASSGGQGLMNTEAFF. CDR3 nucleotide sequence: TGTGCCAGCAGCGGGGGACAGGGGCTAATGAACACTGAAGCTTTCTTT.

This clone has a handful of counts. The chain uses TRBV19 and TRBJ2-2; 7 bases are shared with TRBD1. The V segment lost 6 bases and the J segment 2 bases; nucleotides outside the gene matches: 6. This CDR3 has 15 residues. The V gene's germline CDR1 is LNHDA and CDR2 SQIVND (reference sequence). The CDR3 sequence: CASRSGQLNTGELFF. DNA for the CDR3: TGTGCCAGTAGGTCGGGACAGTTAAACACCGGGGAGCTGTTTTTT.

The CDR3 loop reads CASSPAGGHETQYF. CDR3 in DNA: TGCGCCAGCAGCCCCGCGGGGGGGCACGAGACCCAGTACTTC. V and J are TRBV10-2 and TRBJ2-5; 9 nucleotides line up with TRBD2. V lost 6 bases and J lost 5; bases outside the gene matches: 7. From germline, CDR1 is WSHSY and CDR2 SAAADI. The CDR3 covers 14 residues.

The chain joins TRBV29-1 to TRBJ1-5; 9 bases are shared with TRBD1. J gave up 5 bases and V 4 bases, and 6 bases lay outside the gene matches. Germline V lookup: CDR1 SQVTM, CDR2 ANQGSEA. This CDR3 comprises 14 residues. CDR3 amino acids: CSVATGGTYQPQHF. The CDR3 nucleotides are TGCAGCGTTGCGACAGGGGGGACGTATCAGCCCCAGCATTTT.

The count of this clone is one. V usage is TRBV21-1 and J usage is TRBJ1-3; TRBD1 is taken as the D call from the table, unchecked against the DNA. TRBV21-1 is shown as a pseudogene. The length of the CDR3 is 16 residues. The CDR3 DNA is TGTGCCAGCACCTTAAAGGGGGCATGTAGTGGAAACACCATATATTTT. Translated, it gives CASTLKGACSGNTIYF.

V gene TRBV7-2 combines with J gene TRBJ2-1; D remains unclear. With 4 bases removed from V and 10 bases from J, the gap between germline ends came to 5 bases. Per germline, CDR1 SGHTA and CDR2 FQGNSA. This CDR3 is 10 amino acids long. The CDR3 spells CASSSEEQFF. The DNA of the CDR3 is TGTGCCAGCAGCTCCGAGGAGCAGTTCTTC. Full variable domain (missing parts from reference TRBV7-2 and TRBJ2-1): GAGVSQSPSNKVTEKGKDVELRCDPISGHTALYWYRQSLGQGLEFLIYFQGNSAPDKSGLPSDRFSAERTGGSVSTLTIQRTQQEDSAVYLCASSSEEQFFGPGTRLTVL.